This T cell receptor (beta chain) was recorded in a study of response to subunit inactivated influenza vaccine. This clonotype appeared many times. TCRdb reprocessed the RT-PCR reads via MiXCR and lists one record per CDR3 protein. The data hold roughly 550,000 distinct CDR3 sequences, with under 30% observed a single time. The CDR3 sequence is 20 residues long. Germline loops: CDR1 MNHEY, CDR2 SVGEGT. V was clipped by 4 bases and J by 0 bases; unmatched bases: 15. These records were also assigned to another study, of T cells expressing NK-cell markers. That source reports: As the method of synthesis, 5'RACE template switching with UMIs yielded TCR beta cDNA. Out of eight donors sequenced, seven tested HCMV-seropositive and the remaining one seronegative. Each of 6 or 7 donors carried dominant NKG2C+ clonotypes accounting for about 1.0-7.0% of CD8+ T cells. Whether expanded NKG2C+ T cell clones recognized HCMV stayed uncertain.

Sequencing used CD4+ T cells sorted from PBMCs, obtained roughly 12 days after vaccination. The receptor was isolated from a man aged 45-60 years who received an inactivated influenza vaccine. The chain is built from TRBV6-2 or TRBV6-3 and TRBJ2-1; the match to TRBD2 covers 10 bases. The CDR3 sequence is CASSFQLAGGRTSSYNEQFF. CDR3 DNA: TGTGCCAGCAGTTTCCAGTTAGCGGGAGGCCGAACAAGCTCCTACAATGAGCAGTTCTTC.